This T cell receptor beta chain was documented in a study of beta chain features in type 1 diabetes. Overall study results and limits: There was a moderate but significant shortening of TCRB CDR3s in all four CD4+ subsets of Type 1 diabetes patients.

Note on this clone: Its antigen is unknown.

CDR1 and CDR2 from the germline V gene are MDHEN and SYDVKM. Deletions cut 5 bases from V and 5 bases from J, with 12 bases between. This CDR3 contains 13 residues. Sequencing targeted expressed TCRB transcripts, as all isolated RNA had been reverse transcribed. Some clones are missing from TCRdb's copy, which holds only in-frame ones; the method was immunoSEQ multiplex PCR. The sample lists approximately 240,000 clones, 16% occurring once. Input material: naive CD4+ T cells from blood. The chain joins TRBV28 to TRBJ2-5, with no clear D. The TCR was taken from a man aged 25-45 years with type 1 diabetes. DNA of the CDR3: TGTGCCAGCAGTCCCTATGGGGATGAGACCCAGTACTTC. This gives the protein CASSPYGDETQYF. Filled out from reference TRBV28 and TRBJ2-5, the complete variable domain reads DVKVTQSSRYLVKRTGEKVFLECVQDMDHENMFWYRQDPGLGLRLIYFSYDVKMKEKGDIPEGYSVSREKKERFSLILESASTNQTSMYLCASSPYGDETQYFGPGTRLLVL.